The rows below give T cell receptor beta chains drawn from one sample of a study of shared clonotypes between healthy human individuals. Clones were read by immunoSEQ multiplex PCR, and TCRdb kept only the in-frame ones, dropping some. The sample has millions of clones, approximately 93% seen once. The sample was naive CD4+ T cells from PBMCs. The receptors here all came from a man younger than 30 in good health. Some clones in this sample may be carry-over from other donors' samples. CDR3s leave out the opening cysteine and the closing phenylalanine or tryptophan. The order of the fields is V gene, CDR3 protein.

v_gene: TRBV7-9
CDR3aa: ASQRLNGGYT

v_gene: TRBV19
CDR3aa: ASSRGTGSSYEQY

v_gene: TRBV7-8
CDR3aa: ASSLGGISSYEQY

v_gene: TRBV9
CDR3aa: ASSAQGPGPLYTEAF

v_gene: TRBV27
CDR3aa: ASSLLGLTDTQY

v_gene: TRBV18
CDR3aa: ASSPRARSYEQY

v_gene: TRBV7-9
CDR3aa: ASSLAKGPF

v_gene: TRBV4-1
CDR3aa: ASSQDRAGALATNEKLF

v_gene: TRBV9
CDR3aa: ASSQSSGSSDTQY

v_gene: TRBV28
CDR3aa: ASSLLRDRGGGYT

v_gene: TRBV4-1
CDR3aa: ASSQEAKGARDQPQH

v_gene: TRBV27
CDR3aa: ASKTSVAGELF

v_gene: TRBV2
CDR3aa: ASSLVRDSNQPQH

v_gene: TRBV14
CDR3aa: ASSWGEKLF

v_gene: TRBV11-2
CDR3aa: ASSLGSLGRETQY

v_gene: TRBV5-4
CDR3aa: ASSRTSGTPYEQY

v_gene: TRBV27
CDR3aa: ASSFKANTEAF

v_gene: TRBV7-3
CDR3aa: ASSTSGSPEQF

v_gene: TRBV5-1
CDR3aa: ASSKTSGRHNEQF

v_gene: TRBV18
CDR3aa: ASSPGTLTYEQY

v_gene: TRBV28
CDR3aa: ASSLIRDSGHQPQH

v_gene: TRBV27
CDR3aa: ASSSSRTGRRRAF

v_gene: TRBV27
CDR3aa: ASTPVSRTEAF

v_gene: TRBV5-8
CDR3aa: ASSLEASGRAAKTQY

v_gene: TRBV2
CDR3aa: ASTPDSNQPQH

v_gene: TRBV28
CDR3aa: ASSRPGRAETQY

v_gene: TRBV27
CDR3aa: ASSFYEGEGLQPQH

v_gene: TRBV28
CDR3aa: ASSGPRHSYEQY